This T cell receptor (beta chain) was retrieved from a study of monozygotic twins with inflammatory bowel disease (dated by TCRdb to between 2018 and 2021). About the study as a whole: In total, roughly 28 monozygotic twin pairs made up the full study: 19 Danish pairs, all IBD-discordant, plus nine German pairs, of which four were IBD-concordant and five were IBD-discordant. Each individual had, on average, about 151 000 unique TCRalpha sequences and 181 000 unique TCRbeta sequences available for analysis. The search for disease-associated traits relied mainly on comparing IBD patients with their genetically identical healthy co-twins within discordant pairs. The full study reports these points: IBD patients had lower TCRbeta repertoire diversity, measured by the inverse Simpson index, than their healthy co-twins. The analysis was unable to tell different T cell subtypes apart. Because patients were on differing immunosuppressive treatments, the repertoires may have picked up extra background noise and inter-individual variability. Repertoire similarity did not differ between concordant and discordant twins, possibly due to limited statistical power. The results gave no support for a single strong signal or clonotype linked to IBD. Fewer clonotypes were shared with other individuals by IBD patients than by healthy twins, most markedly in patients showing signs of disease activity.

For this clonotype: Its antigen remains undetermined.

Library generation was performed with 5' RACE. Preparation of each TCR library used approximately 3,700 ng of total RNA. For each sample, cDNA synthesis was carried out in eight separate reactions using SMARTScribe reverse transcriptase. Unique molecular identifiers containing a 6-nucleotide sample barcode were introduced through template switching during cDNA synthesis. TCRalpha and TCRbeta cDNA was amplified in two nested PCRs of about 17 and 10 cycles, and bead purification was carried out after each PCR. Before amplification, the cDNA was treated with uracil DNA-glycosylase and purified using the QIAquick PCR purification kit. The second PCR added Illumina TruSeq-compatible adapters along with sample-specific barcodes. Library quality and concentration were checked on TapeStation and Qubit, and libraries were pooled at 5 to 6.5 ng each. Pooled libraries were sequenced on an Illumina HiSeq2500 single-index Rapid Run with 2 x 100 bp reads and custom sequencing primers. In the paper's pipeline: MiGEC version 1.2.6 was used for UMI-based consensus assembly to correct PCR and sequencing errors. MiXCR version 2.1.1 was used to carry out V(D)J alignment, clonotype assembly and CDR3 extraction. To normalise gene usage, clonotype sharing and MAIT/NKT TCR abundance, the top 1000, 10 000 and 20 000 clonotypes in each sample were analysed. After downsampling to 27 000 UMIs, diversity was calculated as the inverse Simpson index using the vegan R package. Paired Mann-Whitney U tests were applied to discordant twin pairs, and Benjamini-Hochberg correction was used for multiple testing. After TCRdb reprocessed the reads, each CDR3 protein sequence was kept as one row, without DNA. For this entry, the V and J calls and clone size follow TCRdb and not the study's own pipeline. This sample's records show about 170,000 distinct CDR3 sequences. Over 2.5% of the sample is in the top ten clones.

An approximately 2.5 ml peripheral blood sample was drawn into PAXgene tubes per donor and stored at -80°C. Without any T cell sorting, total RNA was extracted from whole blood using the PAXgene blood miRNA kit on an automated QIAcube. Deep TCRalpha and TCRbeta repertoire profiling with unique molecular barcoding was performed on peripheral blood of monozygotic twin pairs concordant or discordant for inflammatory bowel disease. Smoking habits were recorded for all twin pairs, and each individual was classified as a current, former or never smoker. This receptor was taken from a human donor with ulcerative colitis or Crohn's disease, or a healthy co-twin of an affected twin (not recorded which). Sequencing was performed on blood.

For the CDR3, the sequence is CSARELAEYEQFF. The chain links TRBV20-1 with TRBJ2-1. Including the terminal cysteine and phenylalanine, the CDR3 comprises 13 residues. No DNA sequence is on record. CDR1 and CDR2 are drawn from the germline V gene (reference sequence): DFQATT, SNEGSKA.